Each of the 21 T cell receptor beta chains below was sequenced from the same sample in a study of blood T cells in healthy people across ages (dated by TCRdb to between 2014 and 2016). Libraries were made using 5' RACE. TCRdb shows the sequencer as Illumina HiSeq 2500. The second PCR ran for about 6 to 11 cycles and used a J-beta primer mix along with a sample-barcoded 5' primer. Using fastp trimming at Q25 and MiXCR clonotype assembly, TCRdb reanalyzed the public sequencing data and kept in-frame beta chains. CDR3 protein sequences are deduplicated, and each keeps its most common genes and DNA. The sample data list 1.5 million to 2 million distinct CDR3 sequences, and around 36% of these were observed just once. Of the sample, roughly 10% falls within the top ten clones. The specimen sequenced was blood. These TCRs come from a young woman in good health.

Regarding this clonotype: Germline and junction disagree at one end, which may indicate a read error. The chain uses TRBV28 and TRBJ1-2, with D maybe TRBD1 (6 bases). The CDR3 is made up of 13 amino acids. Germline V CDR1 and CDR2: MDHEN, SYDVKM. This CDR3 is CASSAYRGGGSTF. In nucleotides, the CDR3 is TGTGCCAGCAGTGCCTACCGGGGGGGCGGCTCCACCTTC.

This clonotype appeared many times. The chain has TRBV4-1 and TRBJ2-7; 7 bases are shared with TRBD2. V gave up 4 bases and J gave up 4 bases; unmatched junction bases: 7. The CDR3 contains 14 residues. Germline lookup yields CDR1 MGHRA and CDR2 YSYEKL. Here the CDR3 reads CASSLEEGGYEQYF. The CDR3, as DNA: TGCGCCAGCAGCCTTGAAGAGGGAGGGTACGAGCAGTACTTC.

The table lists this clonotype with a few counts. The V call is TRBV20-1, the J call TRBJ2-2, with D perhaps TRBD1 (6 bases). This CDR3 comprises 16 residues. Germline V lookup: CDR1 DFQATT, CDR2 SNEGSKA (reference sequence). V was trimmed by 1 base and J by 2 bases, leaving 14 bases between them. The CDR3 loop is CSARAHGTRNTGELFF. The CDR3 region has the DNA TGCAGTGCTAGAGCGCATGGGACACGCAACACCGGGGAGCTGTTTTTT.

This clonotype has at least ten counts. The chain employs TRBV7-3 and TRBJ2-1; 8 bases are a match to TRBD2. V was clipped by 5 bases and J by 10 bases; unmatched bases: 7. This CDR3 has 13 amino acids. Germline V gives CDR1 SGHTA, CDR2 FQGTGA. This CDR3 reads CASSQSGGGEQFF. The CDR3 DNA follows: TGTGCCAGCAGCCAGTCCGGCGGGGGGGAGCAGTTCTTC.

This chain joins TRBV4-1 and TRBJ2-3; D remains unclear. V was pared by 1 base and J by 0 bases, with 11 bases between. There are 16 residues in the CDR3. The V gene's germline CDR1 is MGHRA and CDR2 YSYEKL. The CDR3, as DNA: TGCGCCAGCAGCCAAGCTTATCGGTCTAGCACAGATACGCAGTATTTT. Translation: CASSQAYRSSTDTQYF.

Only a few counts were recorded for this clonotype. V is TRBV30 and J is TRBJ2-1; D not resolved. V gave up 2 bases and J gave up 12 bases, with 14 bases separating them. Germline CDR1 GTSNPN, CDR2 SVGIG (reference sequence). The CDR3 loop spans 12 amino acids. The CDR3 is CAWSNLLGLQFF. The CDR3 DNA is TGTGCCTGGAGTAATCTTTTAGGGTTGCAGTTCTTC.

With respect to this clonotype: One junction end disagrees with the germline gene, perhaps due to a read error. The genes are TRBV29-1 and TRBJ2-7; D is unclear. From germline, CDR1 is SQVTM and CDR2 ANQGSEA. This CDR3 has 13 amino acids. The CDR3 coding sequence is TGCGGCGTGGGTGGCCTGCCTCCTCGGGAGCAGTACTTC. Translated, it gives CGVGGLPPREQYF.

The V gene is TRBV7-8, the J gene TRBJ2-1; D could derive from TRBD1 or TRBD2 (5 bases each). Germline CDR1 and CDR2: SGHVS and FQNEAQ. The CDR3 is 16 residues long. The V and J ends lost 1 base and 0 bases respectively, with 10 bases between them. In DNA form, the CDR3 reads TGTGCCAGCAGCTTAGTTGAGGGGATCTCCTACAATGAGCAGTTCTTC. This gives the protein CASSLVEGISYNEQFF.

This clonotype has only a few counts. This sequence joins TRBV5-1 and TRBJ2-4, with D tentatively TRBD2 (6 bases). V gave up 4 bases and J gave up 13 bases, with 24 bases separating them. Germline V gene sequence: CDR1 SGHRS, CDR2 YFSETQ. The CDR3 extends over 15 amino acids. The CDR3 region has the DNA TGCGCCAGCAGCCCAACTCGGGGCGGGACGGGTGAGCAGTACTTC. It is translated as CASSPTRGGTGEQYF.

The chain combines TRBV21-1 with TRBJ2-1; TRBD1, the table's D call, lacks a check against the DNA. TRBV21-1 is a pseudogene segment. This CDR3 has 16 amino acids. CDR3 in amino acids: CASRGGANLSYNEQFF. The CDR3 bases are TGTGCCAGCAGGGGGGGAGCCAACCTATCCTACAATGAGCAGTTCTTC.

The chain carries TRBV5-1 and TRBJ2-1, with 12 bases lining up with TRBD2. This CDR3 has 16 amino acids. V shed 2 bases and J 9 bases; nucleotides not matched to a gene: 9. Germline V lookup: CDR1 SGHRS, CDR2 YFSETQ. The CDR3: CASSFLTSGGGGEQFF. The DNA for the CDR3 is TGCGCCAGCAGCTTTTTGACTAGCGGGGGTGGAGGTGAGCAGTTCTTC.

This clonotype came up once. Compared with germline, one end of the junction differs, possibly owing to a read error. The chain couples TRBV7-3 to TRBJ2-7, with TRBD2 matching 10 bases. Germline V CDR1 and CDR2: SGHTA, FQGTGA. The CDR3 has 14 amino acids. CDR3 nucleotides: TGTGCCTGCAGCTTCCTAGCGGGAGTAGATGAGCAGTACTTC. Its protein product is CACSFLAGVDEQYF.

V gene TRBV27 combines with J gene TRBJ1-5; D is unclear. Germline CDR1 and CDR2: MNHEY and SMNVEV (reference sequence). The CDR3 is made up of 14 amino acids. V lost 3 bases and J 5 bases, leaving 11 bases between the germline ends. CDR3 region: CASSFSGTHQPQHF. The CDR3 DNA reads TGTGCCAGCAGTTTCTCGGGAACCCATCAGCCCCAGCATTTT.

The chain uses TRBV10-3 and TRBJ2-1, with a possible D match to TRBD1 (6 bases). CDR3 length: 18 amino acids. Germline assignment: CDR1 ENHRY and CDR2 SYGVKD. Trimming shortened V by 2 bases and J by 1 base, and 18 bases separated the two germline ends. CDR3 residues: CAISEPRRTALSYNEQFF. As DNA, the CDR3 is TGTGCCATCAGTGAGCCGAGAAGGACAGCGCTTTCCTACAATGAGCAGTTCTTC.

This sequence joins TRBV15 and TRBJ2-1; 8 bases are shared with TRBD1. This CDR3 spans 14 amino acids. V shed 5 bases and J 12 bases; nucleotides not matched to a gene: 12. Germline-derived CDR1 and CDR2 are LNHNV and YYDKDF (reference sequence). Here the CDR3 reads CATSARTGLHGQFF. CDR3 DNA sequence: TGTGCCACCAGCGCCCGGACAGGGTTGCATGGGCAGTTCTTC.

This clonotype occurred many times. The chain recombines TRBV20-1 with TRBJ2-5; 15 bases map to TRBD2. This CDR3 contains 19 residues. V lost 0 bases and J lost 2; bases outside the gene matches: 10. CDR1 and CDR2 from the germline V gene are DFQATT and SNEGSKA (reference sequence). The CDR3 DNA follows: TGCAGTGCTAGAGATTGGGGACTAGCGGGGGGTCGGGCTCAAGAGACCCAGTACTTC. Its protein is CSARDWGLAGGRAQETQYF.

The V call is TRBV6-6, the J call TRBJ2-1, with 16 nucleotides matching TRBD2. Germline CDR1 and CDR2: MNHNY and SVGAGI (reference sequence). The CDR3 contains 15 residues. Trimming at V came to 6 bases and at J to 10 bases, leaving 6 bases not matched to a gene. The CDR3 is CASSSQGLAGGEQFF. The CDR3 nucleotides are TGTGCCAGCAGCTCGCAGGGACTAGCGGGAGGGGAGCAGTTCTTC.

This clonotype has only a few counts. The rearrangement links TRBV27 to TRBJ2-1; the D is unclear. V was clipped by 7 bases and J by 0 bases, with 16 bases between them. The CDR3 is made up of 16 amino acids. The germline CDR1 and CDR2 sequences are MNHEY and SMNVEV (reference sequence). The CDR3 spells CASTLGATGSYNEQFF. The CDR3 DNA is TGTGCCAGCACCTTAGGTGCAACCGGCTCCTACAATGAGCAGTTCTTC.

There are many counts of this clonotype. The chain is built from TRBV12-3 or TRBV12-4 and TRBJ1-2; 10 bases map to TRBD1. Trimming at V came to 5 bases and at J to 4 bases, leaving 7 bases not matched to a gene. This CDR3 contains 15 residues. CDR3 coding DNA: TGTGCCAGCAGTCGGGACAGGGGCCTTCTCTATGGCTACACCTTC. Translating gives CASSRDRGLLYGYTF.

There are many counts of this clonotype. V is TRBV13 and J is TRBJ2-3; tentative D call: TRBD2 (6 bases). The germline V gene has CDR1 PRHDT and CDR2 FYEKMQ (reference sequence). This CDR3 is 14 amino acids long. V was trimmed by 6 bases and J by 3 bases, leaving 13 bases between them. The DNA for the CDR3 is TGTGCCAGCAGTGTTATAGCGGCTACAGATACGCAGTATTTT. Translated: CASSVIAATDTQYF.

This clonotype has more than one count but fewer than ten. J is TRBJ2-2 and V is TRBV4-2; no clear D. The CDR3 has 14 residues. V was clipped by 4 bases and J by 2 bases, with 8 bases between them. The germline gives CDR1 LGHNA, CDR2 YNFKEQ. Written as DNA, the CDR3 is TGTGCCAGCAGCCCCACTTTAAACACCGGGGAGCTGTTTTTT. Translation gives CASSPTLNTGELFF.